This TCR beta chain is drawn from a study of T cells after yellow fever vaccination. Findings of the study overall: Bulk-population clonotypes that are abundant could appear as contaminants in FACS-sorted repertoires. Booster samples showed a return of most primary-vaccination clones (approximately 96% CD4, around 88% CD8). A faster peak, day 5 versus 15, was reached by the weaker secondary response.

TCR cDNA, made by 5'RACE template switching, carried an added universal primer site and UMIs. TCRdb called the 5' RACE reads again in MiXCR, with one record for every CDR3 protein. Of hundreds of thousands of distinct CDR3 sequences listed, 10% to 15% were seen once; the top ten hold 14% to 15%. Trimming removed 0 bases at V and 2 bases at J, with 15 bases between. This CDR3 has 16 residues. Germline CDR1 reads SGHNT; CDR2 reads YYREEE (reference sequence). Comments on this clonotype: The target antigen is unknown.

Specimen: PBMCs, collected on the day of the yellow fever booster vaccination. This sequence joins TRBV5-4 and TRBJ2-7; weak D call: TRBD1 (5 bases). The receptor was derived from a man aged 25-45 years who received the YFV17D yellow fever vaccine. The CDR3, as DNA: TGTGCCAGCAGCTTGGAGGGGCAGGGTAAGGCCTACGAGCAGTACTTC. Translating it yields CASSLEGQGKAYEQYF.